Presented here are 7 T cell receptor beta chains from one specimen sequenced in a study of cytomegalovirus exposure and HLA in healthy donors. PCR primers comprised 60 Vbeta and 13 Jbeta primers. Sequencing was performed with immunoSEQ multiplex PCR; in TCRdb, only in-frame clones are kept and a portion is missing. This table has 150,000 or so clones, almost 85% appearing once. Sequencing was performed on PBMCs. The origin of the receptors is a man aged 25-45 years in good health and CMV-seronegative.

The V gene is TRBV2, the J gene TRBJ2-7; TRBD2 matches at 7 bases. CDR1 SNHLY and CDR2 FYNNEI come from the germline V gene. J lost 3 bases, V lost 5 bases, and 16 bases had no gene match. This CDR3 is built from 17 residues. The CDR3 sequence: CASSTAGIKRGDYEQYF. DNA of the CDR3: TGTGCCAGCAGTACAGCGGGGATTAAAAGGGGTGACTACGAGCAGTACTTC. The full variable domain, with the rest looked up from reference TRBV2 and TRBJ2-7, is EPEVTQTPSHQVTQMGQEVILRCVPISNHLYFYWYRQILGQKVEFLVSFYNNEISEKSEIFDDQFSVERPDGSNFTLKIRSTKLEDSAMYFCASSTAGIKRGDYEQYFGPGTRLTVT.

The J gene is TRBJ2-1, the V gene TRBV19; a possible D gene is TRBD2 (6 bases). The CDR3 consists of 16 residues. V was shortened by 6 bases and J by 0 bases, with 15 bases between the two germline ends. CDR1 and CDR2 (germline): LNHDA, SQIVND (reference sequence). This CDR3 reads CASRGLAGSSYNEQFF. The CDR3 region has the DNA TGTGCCAGTAGGGGTCTGGCGGGAAGCTCCTACAATGAGCAGTTCTTC. Full variable domain (remainder filled in from reference TRBV19 and TRBJ2-1): DGGITQSPKYLFRKEGQNVTLSCEQNLNHDAMYWYRQDPGQGLRLIYYSQIVNDFQKGDIAEGYSVSREKKESFPLTVTSAQKNPTAFYLCASRGLAGSSYNEQFFGPGTRLTVL.

The chain combines TRBV10-1 with TRBJ1-2; unclear D gene. Trimming removed 11 bases from V and 4 bases from J, with 17 bases in between. From germline, CDR1 is WNHNN and CDR2 SYGVQD (reference sequence). The CDR3 covers 13 residues. The CDR3 DNA is TGCGCCCATAGAGCCTTCGCAGGCTATGGCTACACCTTC. It specifies CAHRAFAGYGYTF.

This clone was found a few times. The V call is TRBV30, the J call TRBJ2-2; no clear D. This CDR3 spans 14 amino acids. The V end was cut by 0 bases, the J end by 7 bases, with 12 bases between. The germline V gene has CDR1 GTSNPN and CDR2 SVGIG (reference sequence). The CDR3: CAWSVTTSGGELFF. In nucleotides, the CDR3 is TGTGCCTGGAGTGTAACTACTTCGGGCGGGGAGCTGTTTTTT. Full variable domain (outside the CDR3, taken from reference TRBV30 and TRBJ2-2): SQTIHQWPATLVQPVGSPLSLECTVEGTSNPNLYWYRQAAGRGLQLLFYSVGIGQISSEVPQNLSASRPQDRQFILSSKKLLLSDSGFYLCAWSVTTSGGELFFGEGSRLTVL.

V is TRBV4-1 and J is TRBJ2-5; TRBD1 matches 9 bases. Germline trimming cut 4 bases from V and 0 bases from J; bases unmatched to any gene: 6. This CDR3 region has 16 residues. Germline V gene data show CDR1 as MGHRA and CDR2 as YSYEKL. CDR3 nucleotides: TGCGCCAGCAGCCCCTGGACAGGGGCTAACCAAGAGACCCAGTACTTC. Encoded protein: CASSPWTGANQETQYF.

The CDR3 protein is CASTPRGAGTEAFF. CDR3 DNA sequence: TGTGCCAGCACCCCTAGGGGCGCGGGAACTGAAGCTTTCTTT. The chain is built from TRBV2 and TRBJ1-1, with a tentative D call TRBD1 (5 bases). The germline V gene encodes CDR1 SNHLY and CDR2 FYNNEI. The CDR3 totals 14 residues. V lost 7 bases, J lost 5 bases, and 17 bases lay in between.

The gene calls are TRBV19 and TRBJ1-4; 8 nucleotides match TRBD1. Germline V gives CDR1 LNHDA, CDR2 SQIVND (reference sequence). CDR3 size: 16 residues. Trimming removed 10 bases from V and 0 bases from J; junction bases left unmatched: 10. The CDR3 DNA reads as TGTGCCACCACCTCGACAGGGGATGCAACTAATGAAAAACTGTTTTTT. As protein: CATTSTGDATNEKLFF. The whole variable domain, remainder taken from reference TRBV19 and TRBJ1-4, is DGGITQSPKYLFRKEGQNVTLSCEQNLNHDAMYWYRQDPGQGLRLIYYSQIVNDFQKGDIAEGYSVSREKKESFPLTVTSAQKNPTAFYLCATTSTGDATNEKLFFGSGTQLSVL.